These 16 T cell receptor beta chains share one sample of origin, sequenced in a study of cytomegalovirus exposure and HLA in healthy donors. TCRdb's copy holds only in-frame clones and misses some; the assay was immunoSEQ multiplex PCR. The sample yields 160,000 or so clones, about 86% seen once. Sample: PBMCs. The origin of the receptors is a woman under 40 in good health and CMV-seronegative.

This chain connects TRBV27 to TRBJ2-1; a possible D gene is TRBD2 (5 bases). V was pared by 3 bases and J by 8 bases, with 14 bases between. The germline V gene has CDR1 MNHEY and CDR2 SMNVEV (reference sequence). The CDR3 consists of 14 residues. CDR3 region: CASSLLAWSDEQFF. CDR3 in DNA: TGTGCCAGCAGTTTGCTAGCCTGGTCTGATGAGCAGTTCTTC.

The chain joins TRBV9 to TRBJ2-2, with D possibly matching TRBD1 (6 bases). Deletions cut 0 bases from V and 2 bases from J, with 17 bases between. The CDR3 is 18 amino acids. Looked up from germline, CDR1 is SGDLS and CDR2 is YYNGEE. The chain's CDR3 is CASSVDDRRNRNTGELFF. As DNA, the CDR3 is TGTGCCAGCAGCGTAGATGACAGGAGAAACCGAAACACCGGGGAGCTGTTTTTT. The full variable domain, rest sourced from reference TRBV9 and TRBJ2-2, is DSGVTQTPKHLITATGQRVTLRCSPRSGDLSVYWYQQSLDQGLQFLIQYYNGEERAKGNILERFSAQQFPDLHSELNLSSLELGDSALYFCASSVDDRRNRNTGELFFGEGSRLTVL.

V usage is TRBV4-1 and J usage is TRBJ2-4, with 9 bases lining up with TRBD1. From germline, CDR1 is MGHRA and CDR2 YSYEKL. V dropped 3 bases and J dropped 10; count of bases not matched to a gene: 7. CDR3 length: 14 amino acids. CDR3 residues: CASSHTGTGIIQYF. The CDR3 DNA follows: TGCGCCAGCAGCCACACCGGGACAGGGATTATTCAGTACTTC.

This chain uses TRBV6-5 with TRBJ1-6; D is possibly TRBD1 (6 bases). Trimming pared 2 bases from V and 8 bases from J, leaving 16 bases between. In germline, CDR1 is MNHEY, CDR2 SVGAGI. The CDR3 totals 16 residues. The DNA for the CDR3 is TGTGCCAGCAGTTACGCGACAGGCGAAATAGATTCACCCCTCCACTTT. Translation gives CASSYATGEIDSPLHF.

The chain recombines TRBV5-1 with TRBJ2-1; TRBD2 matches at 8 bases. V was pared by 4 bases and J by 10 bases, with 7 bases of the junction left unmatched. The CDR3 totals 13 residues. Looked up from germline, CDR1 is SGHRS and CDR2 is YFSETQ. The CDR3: CASSTGLDNEQFF. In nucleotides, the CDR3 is TGCGCCAGCAGCACGGGACTAGATAACGAGCAGTTCTTC.

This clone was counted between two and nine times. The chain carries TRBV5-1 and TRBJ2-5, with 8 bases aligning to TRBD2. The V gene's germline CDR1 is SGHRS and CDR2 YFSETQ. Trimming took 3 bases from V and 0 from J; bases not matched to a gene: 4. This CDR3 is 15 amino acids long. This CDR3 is CASSSGGAYQETQYF. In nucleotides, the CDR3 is TGCGCCAGCAGCTCCGGGGGGGCCTACCAAGAGACCCAGTACTTC.

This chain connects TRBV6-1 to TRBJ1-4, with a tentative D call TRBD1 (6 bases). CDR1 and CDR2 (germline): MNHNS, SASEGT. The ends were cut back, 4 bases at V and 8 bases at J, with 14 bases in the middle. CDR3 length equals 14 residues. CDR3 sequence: CASSVGAGVEKLFF. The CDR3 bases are TGTGCCAGCAGTGTGGGGGCAGGGGTCGAAAAACTGTTTTTT.

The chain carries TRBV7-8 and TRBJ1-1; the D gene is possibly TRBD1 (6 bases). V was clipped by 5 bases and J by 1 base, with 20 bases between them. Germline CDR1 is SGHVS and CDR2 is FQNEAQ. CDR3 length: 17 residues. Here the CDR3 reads CASSQKNRELRNTEAFF. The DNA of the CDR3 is TGTGCCAGCAGCCAGAAAAACAGGGAGCTCCGGAACACTGAAGCTTTCTTT.

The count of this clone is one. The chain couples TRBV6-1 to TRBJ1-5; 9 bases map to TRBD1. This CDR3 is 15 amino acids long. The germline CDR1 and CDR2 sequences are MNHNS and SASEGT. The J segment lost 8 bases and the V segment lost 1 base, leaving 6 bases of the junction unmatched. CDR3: CASSEDRGRFEPQHF. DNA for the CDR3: TGTGCCAGCAGTGAAGACAGGGGGCGCTTTGAGCCCCAGCATTTT.

The CDR3 region is CASSITKNQPQHF. The DNA of the CDR3 is TGTGCCAGTAGTATTACAAAAAATCAGCCCCAGCATTTT. The chain combines TRBV19 with TRBJ1-5; D gene ambiguous. Germline CDR1 LNHDA, CDR2 SQIVND (reference sequence). With 3 bases removed from V and 4 bases from J, the gap between germline ends came to 7 bases. This CDR3 region has 13 residues.

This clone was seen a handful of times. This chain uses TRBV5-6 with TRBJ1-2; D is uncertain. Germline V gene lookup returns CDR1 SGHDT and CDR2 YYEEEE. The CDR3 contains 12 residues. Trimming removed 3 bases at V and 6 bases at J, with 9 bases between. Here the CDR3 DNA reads TGTGCCAGCAGCTACACAGATCATGGCTACACCTTC. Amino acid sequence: CASSYTDHGYTF.

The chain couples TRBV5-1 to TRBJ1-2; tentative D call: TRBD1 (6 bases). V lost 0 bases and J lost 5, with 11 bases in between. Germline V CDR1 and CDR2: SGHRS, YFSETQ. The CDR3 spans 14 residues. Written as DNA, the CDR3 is TGCGCCAGCAGCTTGGAACAGGGTTGGTATGGCTACACCTTC. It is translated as CASSLEQGWYGYTF. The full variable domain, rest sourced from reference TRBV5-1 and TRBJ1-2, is KAGVTQTPRYLIKTRGQQVTLSCSPISGHRSVSWYQQTPGQGLQFLFEYFSETQRNKGNFPGRFSGRQFSNSRSEMNVSTLELGDSALYLCASSLEQGWYGYTFGSGTRLTVV.

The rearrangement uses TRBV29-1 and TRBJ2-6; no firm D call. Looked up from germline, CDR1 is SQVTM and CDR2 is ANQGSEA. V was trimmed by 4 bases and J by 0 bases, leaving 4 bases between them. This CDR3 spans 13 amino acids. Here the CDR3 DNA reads TGCAGCGTTGTCAGCTCTGGGGCCAACGTCCTGACTTTC. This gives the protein CSVVSSGANVLTF.

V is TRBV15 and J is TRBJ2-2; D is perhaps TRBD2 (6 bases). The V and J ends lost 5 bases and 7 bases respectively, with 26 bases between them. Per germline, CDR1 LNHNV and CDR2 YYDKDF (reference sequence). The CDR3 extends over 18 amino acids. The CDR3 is CATSPGEPTGGTSGELFF. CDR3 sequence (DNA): TGTGCCACCAGCCCGGGCGAACCAACCGGGGGAACTAGCGGGGAGCTGTTTTTT.

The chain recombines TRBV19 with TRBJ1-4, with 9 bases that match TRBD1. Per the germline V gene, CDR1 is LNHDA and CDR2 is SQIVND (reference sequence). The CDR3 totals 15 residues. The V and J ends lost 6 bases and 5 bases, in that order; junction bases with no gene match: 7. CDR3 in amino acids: CASRTGQGSNEKLFF. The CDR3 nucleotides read TGTGCCAGTAGAACCGGACAGGGGAGCAATGAAAAACTGTTTTTT. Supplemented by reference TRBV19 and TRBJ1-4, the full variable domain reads DGGITQSPKYLFRKEGQNVTLSCEQNLNHDAMYWYRQDPGQGLRLIYYSQIVNDFQKGDIAEGYSVSREKKESFPLTVTSAQKNPTAFYLCASRTGQGSNEKLFFGSGTQLSVL.

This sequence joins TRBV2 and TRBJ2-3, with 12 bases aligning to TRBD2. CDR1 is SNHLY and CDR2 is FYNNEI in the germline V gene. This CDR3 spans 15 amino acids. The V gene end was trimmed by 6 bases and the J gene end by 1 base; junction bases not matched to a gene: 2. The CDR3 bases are TGTGCCAGCAGATGGACTAGCGGGGGCACAGATACGCAGTATTTT. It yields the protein CASRWTSGGTDTQYF.